The sequence of this T cell receptor (beta chain) was determined in a study of beta chain features in type 1 diabetes. Naive, central memory, regulatory and stem cell-like memory cells within the CD4+ compartment were sorted using CD45RO/CCR7/CD25/CD127/CD95/CD27. Findings and limits, study-wide: An over-representation of cells with high TCR expression could result from cDNA sequencing. TCRB CDR3s from Type 1 diabetes patients were moderately but significantly shorter in all four CD4+ subsets.

J was trimmed by 3 bases and V by 1 base; bases with no gene match: 10. Germline CDR1 reads SGHTA; CDR2 reads FQGNSA. CDR3 length: 17 amino acids. This clone came up a few times. The antigen remains undetermined. Sequenced material consisted of expressed TCRB transcripts (all of the isolated RNA was reverse transcribed). Libraries were prepared by immunoSEQ multiplex PCR; TCRdb keeps only in-frame clonotypes and omits some of them. The data show 850,000 to 900,000 clones, 15% to 20% seen once. The sequenced material came from naive CD4+ T cells from blood. This TCR was recovered from a young woman in good health. The J gene is TRBJ2-7, the V gene TRBV7-2; 9 bases fit TRBD1. The CDR3 coding sequence is TGTGCCAGCAGCTTAGGCAACCCGGGACAGGGCTACTACGAGCAGTACTTC. It is translated as CASSLGNPGQGYYEQYF.